A selection of T cell receptor beta chains follows, all from one sample in a study of blood T cell repertoires in COVID-19. The table came from immunoSEQ multiplex PCR; TCRdb's copy has only in-frame clones and leaves some out. The sample lists about 87,000 clones; 70% to 85% were seen once. The source material was peripheral blood. The origin of the receptors is a woman older than 75 with COVID-19, enrolled during active disease. Each CDR3 is given with its conserved first and last residue. Each record gives: V gene, D gene, J gene, clone size, CDR3 protein, CDR3 DNA. D genes are given only for firm matches. Expanded clones get a size class; other rows say once, few or many, or leave the size out.

V gene: TRBV7-2
D gene: TRBD1
J gene: TRBJ1-3
clone size: once
CDR3 protein: CASSPRTGGTGNTIYF
CDR3 DNA: TGTGCCAGCAGCCCAAGGACAGGGGGCACTGGAAACACCATATATTTT

V gene: TRBV6-5
D gene: -
J gene: TRBJ1-1
clone size: -
CDR3 protein: CASSSPRRMNTEAFF
CDR3 DNA: TGTGCCAGCAGCTCCCCGAGGCGGATGAACACTGAAGCTTTCTTT

V gene: TRBV5-1
D gene: -
J gene: TRBJ1-6
clone size: -
CDR3 protein: CASSLVGQGDSPLHF
CDR3 DNA: TGCGCCAGCAGCTTGGTTGGGCAGGGTGATTCACCCCTCCACTTT

V gene: TRBV7-3
D gene: TRBD2
J gene: TRBJ2-2
clone size: -
CDR3 protein: CASTPTGTSARNTGELFF
CDR3 DNA: TGTGCCAGCACCCCCACGGGGACTAGCGCAAGGAACACCGGGGAGCTGTTTTTT

V gene: TRBV6-2/TRBV6-3
D gene: TRBD2
J gene: TRBJ2-1
clone size: -
CDR3 protein: CASSFQRGGSYNEQFF
CDR3 DNA: TGTGCCAGCAGCTTTCAGCGGGGGGGGTCCTACAATGAGCAGTTCTTC

V gene: TRBV6-5
D gene: -
J gene: TRBJ1-5
clone size: -
CDR3 protein: CARGQAYSNQPQHF
CDR3 DNA: TGTGCCAGGGGACAAGCCTATAGCAATCAGCCCCAGCATTTT

V gene: TRBV7-2
D gene: TRBD2
J gene: TRBJ2-3
clone size: -
CDR3 protein: CASSLRVAGYRTDTQYF
CDR3 DNA: TGTGCCAGCAGCTTAAGGGTAGCGGGGTACCGCACAGATACGCAGTATTTT

V gene: TRBV20-1
D gene: -
J gene: TRBJ1-6
clone size: -
CDR3 protein: CSGGGNSPLHF
CDR3 DNA: TGCAGTGGGGGGGGAAATTCACCCCTCCACTTT

V gene: TRBV25-1
D gene: TRBD2
J gene: TRBJ2-7
clone size: -
CDR3 protein: CASSGTSGSGREQYF
CDR3 DNA: TGTGCCAGCAGTGGGACTAGCGGGAGTGGGAGGGAGCAGTACTTC

V gene: TRBV2
D gene: -
J gene: TRBJ2-7
clone size: -
CDR3 protein: CASSLRGEQYF
CDR3 DNA: TGTGCCAGCAGCCTACGGGGAGAGCAGTACTTC

V gene: TRBV7-9
D gene: -
J gene: TRBJ1-3
clone size: -
CDR3 protein: CASSLSTRDTIYF
CDR3 DNA: TGTGCCAGCAGCTTGTCCACTCGGGACACCATATATTTT

V gene: TRBV6-2/TRBV6-3
D gene: -
J gene: TRBJ2-2
clone size: -
CDR3 protein: CASSFRPSRLNTGELFF
CDR3 DNA: TGTGCCAGCAGTTTTCGTCCTAGCCGCCTGAACACCGGGGAGCTGTTTTTT

V gene: TRBV20-1
D gene: -
J gene: TRBJ1-2
clone size: few
CDR3 protein: CSASLTGMRGYTF
CDR3 DNA: TGCAGTGCTAGTTTGACGGGGATGCGGGGCTACACCTTC

V gene: TRBV7-9
D gene: TRBD1
J gene: TRBJ1-2
clone size: -
CDR3 protein: CASSAPGQVFYGYTF
CDR3 DNA: TGTGCCAGCAGCGCACCGGGACAGGTCTTCTATGGCTACACCTTC

V gene: TRBV28
D gene: TRBD2
J gene: TRBJ2-7
clone size: -
CDR3 protein: CASSPGLAYSYEQYF
CDR3 DNA: TGTGCCAGCAGCCCCGGACTAGCGTACTCCTACGAGCAGTACTTC

V gene: TRBV28
D gene: TRBD2
J gene: TRBJ2-7
clone size: -
CDR3 protein: CASRPSGRAHEQYF
CDR3 DNA: TGTGCCAGCAGACCTAGCGGGAGGGCCCACGAGCAGTACTTC

V gene: TRBV5-1
D gene: -
J gene: TRBJ2-2
clone size: -
CDR3 protein: CASSLDGSDTGELFF
CDR3 DNA: TGCGCCAGCAGCTTGGACGGGAGTGACACCGGGGAGCTGTTTTTT

V gene: TRBV10-3
D gene: -
J gene: TRBJ2-5
clone size: -
CDR3 protein: CAISELLEETQYF
CDR3 DNA: TGTGCCATCAGTGAGCTCCTAGAGGAGACCCAGTACTTC

V gene: TRBV19
D gene: TRBD1
J gene: TRBJ1-1
clone size: -
CDR3 protein: CASSPIGDSHTEAFF
CDR3 DNA: TGTGCCAGTAGCCCGATCGGGGACAGTCACACTGAAGCTTTCTTT

V gene: TRBV18
D gene: -
J gene: TRBJ2-1
clone size: -
CDR3 protein: CASSPRSASYNEQFF
CDR3 DNA: TGTGCCAGCTCACCCCGTTCCGCGTCCTACAATGAGCAGTTCTTC

V gene: TRBV2
D gene: -
J gene: TRBJ2-2
clone size: -
CDR3 protein: CASSGQGNTGELFF
CDR3 DNA: TGTGCCAGCAGTGGGCAGGGTAACACCGGGGAGCTGTTTTTT

V gene: TRBV21-1
D gene: -
J gene: TRBJ2-3
clone size: -
CDR3 protein: CASSKGLAGDTDTQYF
CDR3 DNA: TGTGCCAGCAGCAAAGGGTTAGCGGGGGACACAGATACGCAGTATTTT

V gene: TRBV19
D gene: -
J gene: TRBJ1-3
clone size: -
CDR3 protein: CASSLTSGNTIYF
CDR3 DNA: TGTGCCAGTAGTCTAACTTCTGGAAACACCATATATTTT

V gene: TRBV4-3
D gene: -
J gene: TRBJ1-1
clone size: -
CDR3 protein: CASSHRVELNTEAFF
CDR3 DNA: TGCGCCAGCAGCCACCGGGTGGAGTTGAACACTGAAGCTTTCTTT

V gene: TRBV29-1
D gene: TRBD1
J gene: TRBJ2-7
clone size: -
CDR3 protein: CSVGTGADEQYF
CDR3 DNA: TGCAGCGTTGGAACAGGGGCGGACGAGCAGTACTTC

V gene: TRBV7-8
D gene: -
J gene: TRBJ1-2
clone size: -
CDR3 protein: CASSLLTSNYGYTF
CDR3 DNA: TGTGCCAGCAGCTTACTTACATCTAACTATGGCTACACCTTC

V gene: TRBV19
D gene: TRBD2
J gene: TRBJ2-2
clone size: -
CDR3 protein: CASSLAGGGTGELFF
CDR3 DNA: TGTGCCAGTAGTCTAGCGGGGGGCGGTACCGGGGAGCTGTTTTTT

V gene: TRBV29-1
D gene: -
J gene: TRBJ2-1
clone size: -
CDR3 protein: CSAAGSARSYNEQFF
CDR3 DNA: TGCAGCGCGGCGGGGAGCGCACGCTCCTACAATGAGCAGTTCTTC

V gene: TRBV7-9
D gene: -
J gene: TRBJ2-2
clone size: -
CDR3 protein: CASRRTEVTGELFF
CDR3 DNA: TGTGCCAGCAGGCGGACGGAGGTCACCGGGGAGCTGTTTTTT

V gene: TRBV5-1
D gene: -
J gene: TRBJ1-4
clone size: -
CDR3 protein: CASSLSLPGAEEKLFF
CDR3 DNA: TGCGCCAGCAGCTTGAGTCTTCCAGGGGCGGAAGAAAAACTGTTTTTT

V gene: TRBV4-1
D gene: -
J gene: TRBJ1-4
clone size: once
CDR3 protein: CASSQEFSGRYEKLFF
CDR3 DNA: TGCGCCAGCAGCCAAGAATTTTCGGGGAGGTATGAAAAACTGTTTTTT

V gene: TRBV3-1/TRBV3-2
D gene: TRBD1
J gene: TRBJ1-2
clone size: -
CDR3 protein: CASSQVLTGDSPSF
CDR3 DNA: TGTGCCAGCAGCCAAGTACTAACCGGGGACAGCCCCTCCTTC

V gene: TRBV5-1
D gene: TRBD2
J gene: TRBJ2-3
clone size: -
CDR3 protein: CASSLAGASTDTQYF
CDR3 DNA: TGCGCCAGCAGCTTAGCGGGAGCTTCGACAGATACGCAGTATTTT

V gene: TRBV3-1/TRBV3-2
D gene: -
J gene: TRBJ2-7
clone size: -
CDR3 protein: CASSPDRSVSYEQYF
CDR3 DNA: TGTGCCAGCAGCCCGGACAGATCCGTCTCCTACGAGCAGTACTTC

V gene: TRBV7-3
D gene: TRBD2
J gene: TRBJ2-1
clone size: -
CDR3 protein: CASSLRGSSGASSYNEQFF
CDR3 DNA: TGTGCCAGCAGCTTAAGGGGGTCTAGCGGGGCGAGCTCCTACAATGAGCAGTTCTTC

V gene: TRBV29-1
D gene: -
J gene: TRBJ2-7
clone size: -
CDR3 protein: CSTRSGDSYEQYF
CDR3 DNA: TGCAGCACCAGGTCGGGCGACAGCTACGAGCAGTACTTC

V gene: TRBV10-3
D gene: -
J gene: TRBJ2-3
clone size: -
CDR3 protein: CATFDRRTDTQYF
CDR3 DNA: TGTGCCACCTTTGACAGGCGCACAGATACGCAGTATTTT

V gene: TRBV3-1/TRBV3-2
D gene: TRBD2
J gene: TRBJ2-1
clone size: -
CDR3 protein: CASTSSLAGLSSYNEQFF
CDR3 DNA: TGTGCCAGCACCTCCTCCCTAGCGGGCCTGAGCTCCTACAATGAGCAGTTCTTC

V gene: TRBV29-1
D gene: TRBD1
J gene: TRBJ1-5
clone size: -
CDR3 protein: CSVGQGESSNQPQHF
CDR3 DNA: TGCAGCGTTGGACAGGGTGAGTCTAGCAATCAGCCCCAGCATTTT

V gene: TRBV24-1
D gene: TRBD2
J gene: TRBJ2-1
clone size: -
CDR3 protein: CATSDSHGRAYNEQFF
CDR3 DNA: TGTGCCACCAGTGATTCCCACGGGAGGGCCTACAATGAGCAGTTCTTC